These T cell receptor beta chains were read from a single sample in a study of T cells in Graves' hyperthyroidism and ophthalmopathy. TCRdb ran MiXCR on the multiplex PCR reads and lists one entry per CDR3 protein. The data contain under 350,000 distinct CDR3 sequences, about 20% of them seen just once; the ten biggest clones take up about half. Sequenced material: blood. These receptors originate from a woman aged 45-65 years with Graves' hyperthyroidism. Both conserved end residues are part of each CDR3. The order of the fields is V gene, D gene, J gene, clone size, CDR3 DNA, CDR3 protein. D genes are given only for firm matches. Expanded clones are given a class, and other clones once, few, many or no size at all.

TRBV29-1	TRBD2	TRBJ2-3	NA	TGCAGCGTTGAGTCCAGCGGGAGTCCAGATACGCAGTATTTT	CSVESSGSPDTQYF
TRBV7-2	TRBD2	TRBJ2-1	few	TGTGCCAGCAGCCAGTGGGCTAGCGGGAGTAATGAGCAGTTCTTC	CASSQWASGSNEQFF
TRBV4-2	NA	TRBJ1-2	many	TGTGCCAGCAGCCAAGGAGGCTACAGGGTCTACTATGGCTACACCTTC	CASSQGGYRVYYGYTF
TRBV5-1	TRBD2	TRBJ2-3	many	TGCGCCAGCAGAACGGAGCGGACTAGTAGAACGCAGTATTTT	CASRTERTSRTQYF
TRBV7-9	NA	TRBJ1-1	NA	TGTGCCAGCAAGCTGGCGGCCACGGCTGAAGCTTTCTTT	CASKLAATAEAFF
TRBV20-1	NA	TRBJ2-5	many	TGCAGTGCTACCCTCTGGGCGGAAGAGACCCAGTACTTC	CSATLWAEETQYF
TRBV28	NA	TRBJ2-2	many	TGTGCCAGCAGCCGATCCACCGGGGAGCTGTTTTTT	CASSRSTGELFF
TRBV20-1	NA	TRBJ1-2	few	TGCAGTGCCCAATCGAGGGAGGCTTTTAACTATGGCTACACCTTC	CSAQSREAFNYGYTF
TRBV12-3/TRBV12-4	TRBD2	TRBJ2-1	many	TGTGCCAGCACCCTTAGCGGGGGGGCCTACAATGAGCAGTTCTTC	CASTLSGGAYNEQFF
TRBV7-8	NA	TRBJ2-1	NA	TGTGCCAGCAACCCTAGTGAGGGGGGCTACAATGAGCAGTTCTTC	CASNPSEGGYNEQFF
TRBV29-1	NA	TRBJ2-5	NA	TGCAGCGTTGATTCGGGCGCAACCCAAGAGACCCAGTACTTC	CSVDSGATQETQYF
TRBV28	TRBD2	TRBJ2-1	NA	TGTGCCAGCAGTTTGGCTAGCGGGGGTTATTACAATGAGCAGTTCTTC	CASSLASGGYYNEQFF
TRBV28	NA	TRBJ1-2	few	TGTGCCAGCAGTGTGGGAGGGGACGATTCTAACTATGGCTACACCTTC	CASSVGGDDSNYGYTF
TRBV29-1	TRBD1	TRBJ1-2	NA	TGCAGCGTTGCCCCAGGGGGCTATGGCTACACCTTC	CSVAPGGYGYTF
TRBV10-3	NA	TRBJ1-2	few	TGTGCCATCAGTGAGAGTACAGGCCATGGCTACACCTTC	CAISESTGHGYTF
TRBV7-2	NA	TRBJ2-3	many	TGTGCCAGCCTTCTCAGGGGGGCTAGCACAGATACGCAGTATTTT	CASLLRGASTDTQYF
TRBV10-3	TRBD2	TRBJ2-7	few	TGTGCCATCAGTGAGTCGATTATACTTTCGGCTAGCGGATCCTACGAGCAGTACTTC	CAISESIILSASGSYEQYF
TRBV10-3	TRBD1	TRBJ1-6	NA	TGTGCCATCAGCCCCGGGACAGGGGGCGGGAATTCACCCCTCCACTTT	CAISPGTGGGNSPLHF
TRBV9	TRBD2	TRBJ2-1	NA	TGTGCCAGCAGCCCAGGACTAGCTGAATACAATGAGCAGTTCTTC	CASSPGLAEYNEQFF
TRBV5-1	NA	TRBJ2-3	many	TGCGCCAGCGGACTGACGACTAGTACAGATACGCAGTATTTT	CASGLTTSTDTQYF
TRBV25-1	NA	TRBJ2-5	NA	TGTGCCAGCAGCTCCGGGACACTGGAGACCCAGTACTTC	CASSSGTLETQYF
TRBV30	NA	TRBJ1-1	many	TGTGCCTGGCTCGCTTCCGAAGCTTTCTTT	CAWLASEAFF
TRBV2	NA	TRBJ2-5	few	TGTGCCAGCAGCGATGACAGGCGAGAGACCCAGTACTTC	CASSDDRRETQYF
TRBV6-1	NA	TRBJ1-2	NA	TGTGCCAGCAGGGACATAGGGTCCGGCTACACCTTC	CASRDIGSGYTF
TRBV20-1	TRBD1	TRBJ1-2	few	TGCAGTGCTGTGGATAACAGGGGCCATGGTGGCTACACCTTC	CSAVDNRGHGGYTF
TRBV5-8	NA	TRBJ1-2	few	TGTGCCAGCAGCTTGGCAGGAGAAGCGAACTATGGCTACACCTTC	CASSLAGEANYGYTF
TRBV5-1	TRBD1	TRBJ1-4	many	TGCGCCAGCAGCTGGGGACAGCCTAATGAAAAACTGTTTTTT	CASSWGQPNEKLFF
TRBV20-1	NA	TRBJ1-2	once	TGCAGTGCTAGAGCTAATACAGGATCTAACTATGGCTACACCTTC	CSARANTGSNYGYTF
TRBV19	TRBD2	TRBJ2-3	many	TGTGCCAGTAGACCGGGACTAGTCACAGATACGCAGTATTTT	CASRPGLVTDTQYF
TRBV18	NA	TRBJ2-4	many	TGTGCCAGCTCACCAAACACCCCTCTAGCCAAAAACATTCAGTACTTC	CASSPNTPLAKNIQYF
TRBV5-6	NA	TRBJ2-7	many	TGTGCCAGCCAAACTCGTCAGGCCTTTTCCTACGAGCAGTACTTC	CASQTRQAFSYEQYF
TRBV11-2	TRBD2	TRBJ2-7	many	TGTGCCAGCAGCCCTACTAGCGGGAGTGCCTACGAGCAGTACTTC	CASSPTSGSAYEQYF
TRBV30	TRBD1	TRBJ2-2	many	TGTGCCTGGAGTGTACGGGACAGGGGAACGGTCGGGGAGCTGTTTTTT	CAWSVRDRGTVGELFF
TRBV5-1	TRBD2	TRBJ2-1	NA	TGTGCCAGCAGCTTGTCGACTAGCACAACACTGGAGCAGTTCTTC	CASSLSTSTTLEQFF
TRBV6-1	TRBD2	TRBJ2-1	NA	TGTGCCAGCAGTGACTTGCGGGGGGGCCGGGGTGAGCAGTTCTTC	CASSDLRGGRGEQFF
TRBV11-2	NA	TRBJ2-3	few	TGTGCCAGCAGCTTAGCCTTCAGCCCAGATACGCAGTATTTT	CASSLAFSPDTQYF
TRBV10-3	NA	TRBJ1-4	few	TGTGCCATCAGTGAGACAGGAACTAATGAAAAACTGTTTTTT	CAISETGTNEKLFF
TRBV4-1	NA	TRBJ2-1	NA	TGCGCCAGCAGCCAACCACACCAGGATGAGCAGTTCTTC	CASSQPHQDEQFF
TRBV5-4	NA	TRBJ2-1	NA	TGTGCCAGCAGCTTAAAGTGGAATGAGCAGTTCTTC	CASSLKWNEQFF
TRBV20-1	NA	TRBJ2-1	NA	TGCAGTGCTAGCCCAAATGAGGGGAGCTCCTACAATGAGCAGTTCTTC	CSASPNEGSSYNEQFF
TRBV5-5	NA	TRBJ2-5	NA	TGTGCCAGCAGCTTGATTCCCCACCTCCAAGAGACCCAGTACTTC	CASSLIPHLQETQYF
TRBV10-2	TRBD1	TRBJ2-7	NA	TGCGCCAGCAAAGGGACAGGGGTATACGAGCAGTACTTC	CASKGTGVYEQYF
TRBV25-1	NA	TRBJ1-3	NA	TGTGCCAGCGGAAAGGGCAGCGTTGGGGACACCATATATTTT	CASGKGSVGDTIYF
TRBV27	TRBD2	TRBJ2-3	many	TGTGCCAGCAGTTTCGTAGCGGGAGGGCGCATGAATACGCAGTATTTT	CASSFVAGGRMNTQYF
TRBV2	TRBD2	TRBJ2-7	many	TGTGCCAGCAGTGAAGCGCCCCAGGGAGGCTGGACTAGCTTGTACGAGCAGTACTTC	CASSEAPQGGWTSLYEQYF
TRBV11-2	TRBD1	TRBJ2-5	few	TGTGCCAGCAGCACGGACAGGGGGCGGGAGACCCAGTACTTC	CASSTDRGRETQYF
TRBV10-3	NA	TRBJ2-3	few	TGTGCCAGCACCTTGGAGGGGGCAGATACGCAGTATTTT	CASTLEGADTQYF
TRBV6-2/TRBV6-3	TRBD2	TRBJ2-3	many	TGTGCCAGCAGTCCAGGCGGACTAGCGAGCACAGATACGCAGTATTTT	CASSPGGLASTDTQYF